A selection of T cell receptor beta chains follows, all from one sample in a study of draining lymph node invasion in breast cancer. TCRdb independently ran MiXCR on the bulk RNA-seq reads; one entry per CDR3 protein. The sample yields about 1,900 distinct CDR3 sequences, over 75% seen once. Material: sorted memory CD4+ effector T cells from a lymph node. These TCRs come from a female donor with luminal breast cancer. Each CDR3 is given with its conserved first and last residue. D genes are given only for firm matches. Clone size appears in some rows only: once, few, many, or a class for an expanded clone.

clone size: .; D gene: TRBD2; J gene: TRBJ2-1; V gene: TRBV28; CDR3 DNA: TGTGCCAGCCTCCCCCCAGGGACTAGCGGGGGGGATGAGCAGTTCTTC; CDR3 protein: CASLPPGTSGGDEQFF
clone size: few; D gene: TRBD1; J gene: TRBJ1-5; V gene: TRBV6-6; CDR3 DNA: TGTGCCAGCAGTCACAACCCGACAGGGAACAGTGGCAATCAGCCCCAGCATTTT; CDR3 protein: CASSHNPTGNSGNQPQHF
clone size: .; D gene: .; J gene: TRBJ2-3; V gene: TRBV7-2; CDR3 DNA: TGTGCCAGCAGCTTGGGAGGGACAACAGATACGCAGTATTTT; CDR3 protein: CASSLGGTTDTQYF
clone size: few; D gene: .; J gene: TRBJ1-1; V gene: TRBV5-1; CDR3 DNA: TGCGCCAGCAGCTTGGGGCGGGAGAGCACTGAAGCTTTCTTT; CDR3 protein: CASSLGRESTEAFF
clone size: .; D gene: .; J gene: TRBJ2-3; V gene: TRBV9; CDR3 DNA: TGTGCCAGCAGCCCCGGGGCAGGTACGCAGTATTTT; CDR3 protein: CASSPGAGTQYF
clone size: .; D gene: TRBD1; J gene: TRBJ2-6; V gene: TRBV7-9; CDR3 DNA: TGTGCCCATCCTCGGGACAGCGACTCTGGGGCCAACGTCCTGACTTTC; CDR3 protein: CAHPRDSDSGANVLTF
clone size: .; D gene: TRBD1; J gene: TRBJ2-5; V gene: TRBV29-1; CDR3 DNA: TGCAGCGCATGGACAGGCCAAGAGACCCAGTACTTC; CDR3 protein: CSAWTGQETQYF
clone size: few; D gene: .; J gene: TRBJ2-1; V gene: TRBV4-1; CDR3 DNA: TGCGCCAGCAGCCAAGAAGGAGCGGGACATGGAAATGAGCAGTTCTTC; CDR3 protein: CASSQEGAGHGNEQFF
clone size: .; D gene: TRBD1; J gene: TRBJ1-5; V gene: TRBV7-6; CDR3 DNA: TGTGCCAGCAGCGTCGGGACAGGGGAAAATCAGCCCCAGCATTTT; CDR3 protein: CASSVGTGENQPQHF
clone size: .; D gene: .; J gene: TRBJ2-3; V gene: TRBV11-2; CDR3 DNA: TGTGCCAGCAGCTTATCCGGAGATACGCAGTATTTT; CDR3 protein: CASSLSGDTQYF
clone size: .; D gene: .; J gene: TRBJ1-4; V gene: TRBV4-2; CDR3 DNA: TGTGCCAGCAGCCAAGAAGTCCATGAAAAACTGTTTTTT; CDR3 protein: CASSQEVHEKLFF
clone size: .; D gene: TRBD1; J gene: TRBJ1-2; V gene: TRBV2; CDR3 DNA: TGTGCCAGCAGTTGGACAGGGGGACGCTATGGCTACACCTTC; CDR3 protein: CASSWTGGRYGYTF
clone size: .; D gene: TRBD1; J gene: TRBJ1-2; V gene: TRBV25-1; CDR3 DNA: TGTGCCAGCAGTGTCGGGCAGGGGGGTGGCTACACCTTC; CDR3 protein: CASSVGQGGGYTF
clone size: .; D gene: .; J gene: TRBJ2-2; V gene: TRBV19; CDR3 DNA: TGTGCCAGTAGTAAACAGGGCGGGGAGCTGTTTTTT; CDR3 protein: CASSKQGGELFF
clone size: few; D gene: .; J gene: TRBJ1-2; V gene: TRBV5-1; CDR3 DNA: TGCGCCAGCAGCTTGGCGGACTATGGCTACACCTTC; CDR3 protein: CASSLADYGYTF
clone size: few; D gene: TRBD1; J gene: TRBJ2-7; V gene: TRBV29-1; CDR3 DNA: TGCAGCGTTGTAGGGGAGGGAACACAGGGGGCGAAACGTTACGAGCAGTACTTC; CDR3 protein: CSVVGEGTQGAKRYEQYF
clone size: .; D gene: .; J gene: TRBJ1-5; V gene: TRBV20-1; CDR3 DNA: TGCAGTGCTAGAGAGTGGGGGGGATTCAATCAGCCCCAGCATTTT; CDR3 protein: CSAREWGGFNQPQHF
clone size: .; D gene: TRBD1; J gene: TRBJ2-2; V gene: TRBV27; CDR3 DNA: TGTGCCAGCAGTTTACCAGGGACAGGGAACACCGGGGAGCTGTTTTTT; CDR3 protein: CASSLPGTGNTGELFF
clone size: .; D gene: .; J gene: TRBJ1-4; V gene: TRBV20-1; CDR3 DNA: TGCAGTGCTAGAGATCTTGTATCAGGGCGTGAAAAACTGTTTTTT; CDR3 protein: CSARDLVSGREKLFF